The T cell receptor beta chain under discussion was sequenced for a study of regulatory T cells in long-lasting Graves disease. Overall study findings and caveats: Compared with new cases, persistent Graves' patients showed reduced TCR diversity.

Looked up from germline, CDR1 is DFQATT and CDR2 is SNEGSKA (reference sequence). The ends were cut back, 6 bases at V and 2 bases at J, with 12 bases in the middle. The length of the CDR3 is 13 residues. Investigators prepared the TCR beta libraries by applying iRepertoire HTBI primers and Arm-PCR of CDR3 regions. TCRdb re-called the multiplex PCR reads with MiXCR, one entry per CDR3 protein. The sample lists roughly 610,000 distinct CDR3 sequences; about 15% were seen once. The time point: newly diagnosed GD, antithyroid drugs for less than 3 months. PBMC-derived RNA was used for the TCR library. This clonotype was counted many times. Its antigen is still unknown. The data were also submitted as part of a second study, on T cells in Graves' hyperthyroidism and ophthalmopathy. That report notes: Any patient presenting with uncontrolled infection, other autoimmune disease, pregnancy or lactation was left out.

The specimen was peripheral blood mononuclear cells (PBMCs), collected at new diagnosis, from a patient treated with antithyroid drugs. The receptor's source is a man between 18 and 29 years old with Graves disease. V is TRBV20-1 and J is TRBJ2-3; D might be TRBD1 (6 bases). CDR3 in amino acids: CSAQGDATDTQYF. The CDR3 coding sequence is TGCAGTGCACAGGGAGACGCCACAGATACGCAGTATTTT.